This T cell receptor (beta chain) appears in the sequencing data of a study of blood T cell repertoires in COVID-19. In the study overall: Samples of COVID-19 (acute and convalescent) were obtained from the United States, Italy and Spain.

Seattle patients were enrolled while actively infected and followed longitudinally. In the study's own analysis: Scientists estimated how many nucleated cells there were by amplifying reference gene primers. Using immunoSEQ multiplex PCR, the repertoire was profiled, and TCRdb retains in-frame clones only, with some absent. That table supplies the V and J calls and clone size; D and trimming were determined from the DNA. This sample has more than 300,000 clones; 90% occur once, and the top ten carry more than 0.85%. The CDR3 length is 15 residues. Trimming removed 5 bases at V and 2 bases at J, with 13 bases between. Germline assignment: CDR1 MNHEY and CDR2 SMNVEV (reference sequence).

The TCR comes from a woman between 40 and 50 years old with COVID-19, enrolled during active disease. Source material: peripheral blood. This chain joins TRBV27 and TRBJ2-1, with D maybe TRBD2 (5 bases). CDR3 bases: TGTGCCAGCAGTAGAACTTCTAGCCCCTACAATGAGCAGTTCTTC. Its protein product is CASSRTSSPYNEQFF.